This paragraph covers one T cell receptor (beta chain) sequence. This entry is derived from a study of CD8 T cells in Susac syndrome. Reverse transcription of about 0.5 to 1 ug RNA was performed with random hexamers. One entry per CDR3 protein, called by TCRdb with MiXCR from the immunoSEQ multiplex PCR reads. The sample contains a few hundred thousand distinct CDR3 sequences, more than 80% of which appear only once. Trimming cost V 5 bases and J 6 bases, with 17 bases left between them. The CDR3 extends over 14 amino acids. Germline V gene lookup returns CDR1 SEHNR and CDR2 FQNEAQ (reference sequence).

The sequence was collected from a human donor with multiple sclerosis. Sequencing used CD8+ T cells from PBMCs. The genes are TRBV7-9 and TRBJ2-7; D possibly corresponds to TRBD1 (5 bases). DNA for the CDR3: TGTGCCAGCAGCGATGGGGCTCCGATCAGCGAGCAGTACTTC. Protein: CASSDGAPISEQYF.